One and the same sample provided the 18 T cell receptor beta chains below, sequenced in a study of blood T cell repertoires in COVID-19 (TCRdb year 2020). The method behind the library was the immunoSEQ multiplex PCR assay. TCRdb took this table from immuneACCESS and kept in-frame rearrangements with V and J called. Such tables lack part of the clones; where checked against another copy, unresolved V genes explain under half of the gap, and the rest is unexplained. Within this sample are about 110,000 clones, with over 60% of them counted one time only. Of the sample, roughly 3.8% falls within the top ten clones. The sequenced sample was peripheral blood. The receptors come from a woman aged 80 or older with acute or convalescent COVID-19.

The chain uses TRBV18 and TRBJ2-6, with D possibly being TRBD1 (5 bases). The CDR3 is made up of 18 amino acids. The V end lost 0 bases, the J end lost 2 bases, and 14 bases lay between the germline ends. Germline CDR1 reads KGHSH; CDR2 reads LQKENI. CDR3 loop: CASSPPDSHAPGANVLTF. The CDR3, as DNA: TGTGCCAGCTCACCACCCGACAGTCATGCTCCTGGGGCCAACGTCCTGACTTTC. Combining the CDR3 with reference TRBV18 and TRBJ2-6 gives the whole variable domain NAGVMQNPRHLVRRRGQEARLRCSPMKGHSHVYWYRQLPEEGLKFMVYLQKENIIDESGMPKERFSAEFPKEGPSILRIQQVVRGDSAAYFCASSPPDSHAPGANVLTFGAGSRLTVL.

V usage is TRBV4-3 and J usage is TRBJ2-7, with 9 bases lining up with TRBD1. With 0 bases clipped from V and 3 bases from J, the junction kept 6 bases outside the gene matches. The CDR3 sequence is 16 residues long. Germline CDR1 reads LGHNA; CDR2 reads YSLEER. The CDR3 loop reads CASSQEWDRAGYEQYF. In DNA form, the CDR3 reads TGCGCCAGCAGCCAAGAGTGGGACAGGGCAGGCTACGAGCAGTACTTC.

This clone was observed once. The V call is TRBV11-2, the J call TRBJ2-1; 10 nucleotides match TRBD1. Trimming took 4 bases from V and 8 from J; bases not matched to a gene: 8. CDR1 is SGHAT and CDR2 is FQNNGV in the germline V gene. The CDR3 has 15 residues. CDR3 protein: CASSSTGQGRDEQFF. CDR3 DNA sequence: TGTGCCAGCAGCTCCACGGGACAGGGGAGAGATGAGCAGTTCTTC.

This clone came up once. The V call is TRBV6-5, the J call TRBJ1-2; D possibly corresponds to TRBD1 (6 bases). Germline CDR1 is MNHEY and CDR2 is SVGAGI. This CDR3 spans 14 amino acids. Trimming removed 2 bases from V and 4 bases from J, with 11 bases in between. The CDR3 DNA is TGTGCCAGCAGTTACGGACAGCCTAGCTATGGCTACACCTTC. Encoded protein: CASSYGQPSYGYTF.

The V and J genes are TRBV11-2 and TRBJ2-7; possibly TRBD2 for D (6 bases). V lost 6 bases and J 6 bases, leaving 15 bases between the germline ends. CDR1 and CDR2 from the germline V gene are SGHAT and FQNNGV. This CDR3 has 13 amino acids. The CDR3 bases are TGTGCCAGCAGTTTCCGGGGGAGTGGCGAGCAGTACTTC. It is translated as CASSFRGSGEQYF.

The V gene is TRBV9, the J gene TRBJ2-1, with 9 bases fitting TRBD2. V trimming: 4 bases; J trimming: 8 bases; junction bases outside the gene matches: 13. CDR1 SGDLS and CDR2 YYNGEE come from the germline V gene. The CDR3 is 16 amino acids. CDR3 sequence (DNA): TGTGCCAGCAGCTCCGACGGGGCGGGAGGGCCCTATGAGCAGTTCTTC. Translation: CASSSDGAGGPYEQFF.

This chain uses TRBV6-5 with TRBJ1-5; D is ambiguous. CDR1 and CDR2 (germline): MNHEY, SVGAGI. The CDR3 loop spans 15 amino acids. Trimming pared 0 bases from V and 9 bases from J, leaving 15 bases between. The CDR3, as DNA: TGTGCCAGCAGTTACTCACGGACGGCCCGGGGGCCCCAGCATTTT. Translating it yields CASSYSRTARGPQHF.

The chain joins TRBV4-3 to TRBJ1-1; D remains ambiguous. Germline V lookup: CDR1 LGHNA, CDR2 YSLEER. The CDR3 is made up of 15 amino acids. Trimming cost V 4 bases and J 1 base, with 13 bases left between them. The CDR3 is CASSLGSDWNTEAFF. The DNA of the CDR3 is TGCGCCAGCAGCCTAGGTAGTGACTGGAACACTGAAGCTTTCTTT.

The V call is TRBV5-1, the J call TRBJ2-1; the match to TRBD1 covers 8 bases. V was pared by 4 bases and J by 5 bases, with 8 bases of the junction left unmatched. The germline CDR1 and CDR2 sequences are SGHRS and YFSETQ. The CDR3 extends over 15 amino acids. CDR3 protein: CASSVLRTGNNEQFF. The CDR3 DNA reads as TGCGCCAGCAGCGTACTAAGGACAGGGAACAATGAGCAGTTCTTC.

This clone was picked up a small number of times. The chain links TRBV9 to TRBJ2-2; TRBD2 matches 7 bases. In germline, CDR1 is SGDLS, CDR2 YYNGEE. Trimming at V came to 6 bases and at J to 4 bases, leaving 9 bases not matched to a gene. This CDR3 contains 15 residues. DNA of the CDR3: TGTGCCAGCAAGGTTGGGGAGGGTCTCACCGGGGAGCTGTTTTTT. This encodes CASKVGEGLTGELFF.

The chain joins TRBV2 to TRBJ1-2; perhaps TRBD1 as D (6 bases). The CDR3 runs to 12 residues. The germline V gene has CDR1 SNHLY and CDR2 FYNNEI. Trimming cost V 4 bases and J 8 bases, with 11 bases left between them. The CDR3 spells CASSVMGAGYTF. The CDR3 bases are TGTGCCAGCAGTGTGATGGGGGCCGGCTACACCTTC.

This CDR3 reads CASSKGLAGGPTGELFF. CDR3 DNA sequence: TGTGCCAGTAGTAAAGGACTAGCGGGAGGGCCTACCGGGGAGCTGTTTTTT. V and J are TRBV19 and TRBJ2-2; 15 bases are shared with TRBD2. CDR1 and CDR2 from the germline V gene are LNHDA and SQIVND (reference sequence). V dropped 4 bases and J dropped 5; count of bases not matched to a gene: 5. The CDR3 is made up of 17 amino acids.

In its sample, this clone was seen a few times. The rearrangement uses TRBV11-2 and TRBJ2-2; 8 positions agree with TRBD2. Trimming cost V 4 bases and J 5 bases; bases outside gene matches: 12. CDR3 length: 17 residues. Germline V gene lookup returns CDR1 SGHAT and CDR2 FQNNGV. CDR3 protein: CASSSSGLAVGTGELFF. CDR3 coding DNA: TGTGCCAGCAGCTCCTCAGGACTAGCTGTTGGTACCGGGGAGCTGTTTTTT.

The CDR3 nucleotides are TGTGCCAGCAGTTCTAAGACAGGGGAATCGAAGACCCAGTACTTC. This sequence encodes CASSSKTGESKTQYF. The V call is TRBV5-4, the J call TRBJ2-5; TRBD1 agrees at 8 bases. With V trimmed by 5 bases and J by 6 bases, 12 bases remained unmatched. Germline CDR1 reads SGHNT; CDR2 reads YYREEE (reference sequence). This CDR3 contains 15 residues.

The chain links TRBV28 to TRBJ2-1, with D maybe TRBD2 (6 bases). CDR3 length: 15 residues. The germline V gene encodes CDR1 MDHEN and CDR2 SYDVKM. V was clipped by 5 bases and J by 6 bases, with 17 bases between them. CDR3 sequence reads: CASSLLIGGRNEQFF. DNA of the CDR3: TGTGCCAGCAGTCTCCTAATCGGGGGACGCAATGAGCAGTTCTTC.

In its sample, this clone was seen once. V and J are TRBV1 and TRBJ2-1; whether TRBD2, the table's D call, matches the DNA was not checked. TRBV1 is noted as a pseudogene. The CDR3 runs 14 residues. This CDR3 reads CTSSQPPKARGTFF. As DNA, the CDR3 is TGCACCAGCAGCCAACCCCCTAAAGCGCGGGGAACGTTCTTC.

This clone was observed once. J is TRBJ2-7 and V is TRBV6-5, with 9 nucleotides matching TRBD1. Germline loops: CDR1 MNHEY, CDR2 SVGAGI. Unmatched junction bases numbered 3, after V lost 8 bases and J lost 4 bases. This CDR3 has 12 residues. The CDR3 DNA sequence: TGTGCCAGCGGGACAGGGATTTACGAGCAGTACTTC. It codes for CASGTGIYEQYF.

This clone was detected only a few times. Other DNA sequences of this sample code for an identical CDR3. The CDR3 loop is CASSFQGNTEAFF. The CDR3 DNA reads TGTGCCAGCAGCTTCCAGGGTAACACTGAAGCTTTCTTT. The chain combines TRBV11-2 with TRBJ1-1; the D gene is possibly TRBD1 (5 bases). The V end lost 3 bases, the J end lost 2 bases, and 7 bases lay between the germline ends. The CDR3 consists of 13 residues. Per the germline V gene, CDR1 is SGHAT and CDR2 is FQNNGV. The whole variable domain, remainder taken from reference TRBV11-2 and TRBJ1-1, is EAGVAQSPRYKIIEKRQSVAFWCNPISGHATLYWYQQILGQGPKLLIQFQNNGVVDDSQLPKDRFSAERLKGVDSTLKIQPAKLEDSAVYLCASSFQGNTEAFFGQGTRLTVV.